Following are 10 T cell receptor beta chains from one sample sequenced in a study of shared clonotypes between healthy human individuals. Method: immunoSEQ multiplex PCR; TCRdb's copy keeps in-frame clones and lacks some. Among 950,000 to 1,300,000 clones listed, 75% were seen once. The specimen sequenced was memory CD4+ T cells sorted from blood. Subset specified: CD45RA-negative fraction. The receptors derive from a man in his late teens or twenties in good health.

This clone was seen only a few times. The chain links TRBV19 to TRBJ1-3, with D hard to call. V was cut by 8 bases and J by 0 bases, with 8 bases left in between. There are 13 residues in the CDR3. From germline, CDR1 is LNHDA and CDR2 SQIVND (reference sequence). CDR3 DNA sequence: TGTGCCAGTGGGGATACCTCTGGAAACACCATATATTTT. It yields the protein CASGDTSGNTIYF. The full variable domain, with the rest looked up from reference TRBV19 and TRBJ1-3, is DGGITQSPKYLFRKEGQNVTLSCEQNLNHDAMYWYRQDPGQGLRLIYYSQIVNDFQKGDIAEGYSVSREKKESFPLTVTSAQKNPTAFYLCASGDTSGNTIYFGEGSWLTVV.

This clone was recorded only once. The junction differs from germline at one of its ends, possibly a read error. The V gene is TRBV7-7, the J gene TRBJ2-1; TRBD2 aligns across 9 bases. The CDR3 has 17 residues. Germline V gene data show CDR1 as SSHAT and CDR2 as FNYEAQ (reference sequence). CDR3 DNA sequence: TGTGCTAGCAGCTTACACGAGGGACTAGCCGGGTACAATGAGCAGTTCTTC. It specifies CASSLHEGLAGYNEQFF.

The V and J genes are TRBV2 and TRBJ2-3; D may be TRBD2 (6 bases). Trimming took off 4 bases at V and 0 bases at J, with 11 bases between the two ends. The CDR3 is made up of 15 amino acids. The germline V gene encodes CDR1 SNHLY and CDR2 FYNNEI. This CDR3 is CASSGTGESTDTQYF. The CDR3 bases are TGTGCCAGCAGTGGGACGGGAGAGAGCACAGATACGCAGTATTTT.

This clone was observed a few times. This chain's CDR3 is CASSQGGTEAFF. The DNA of the CDR3 is TGTGCCAGCAGTCAGGGCGGCACTGAAGCTTTCTTT. This sequence joins TRBV7-3 and TRBJ1-1; D might be TRBD1 (5 bases). V shed 6 bases and J shed 4 bases, with 9 bases lying between them. CDR3 size: 12 residues. Germline values: CDR1 SGHTA, CDR2 FQGTGA.

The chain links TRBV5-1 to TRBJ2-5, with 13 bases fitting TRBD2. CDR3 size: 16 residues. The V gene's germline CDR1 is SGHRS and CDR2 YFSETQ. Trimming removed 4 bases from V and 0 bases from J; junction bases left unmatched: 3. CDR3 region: CASSPGLAGYQETQYF. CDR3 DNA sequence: TGCGCCAGCAGCCCGGGACTAGCGGGATACCAAGAGACCCAGTACTTC.

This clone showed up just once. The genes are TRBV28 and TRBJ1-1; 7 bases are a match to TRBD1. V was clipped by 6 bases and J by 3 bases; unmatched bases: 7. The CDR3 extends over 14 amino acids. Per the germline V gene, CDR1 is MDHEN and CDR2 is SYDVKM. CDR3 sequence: CASSSPTGYTEAFF. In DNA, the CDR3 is TGTGCCAGCAGCTCCCCGACAGGGTACACTGAAGCTTTCTTT.

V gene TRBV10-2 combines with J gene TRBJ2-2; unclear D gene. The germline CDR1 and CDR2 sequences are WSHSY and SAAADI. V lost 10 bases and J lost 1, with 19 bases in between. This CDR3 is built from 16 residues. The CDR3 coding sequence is TGCGCCATCCAGCCTACTTCCCAGAAGAACACCGGGGAGCTGTTTTTT. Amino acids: CAIQPTSQKNTGELFF.

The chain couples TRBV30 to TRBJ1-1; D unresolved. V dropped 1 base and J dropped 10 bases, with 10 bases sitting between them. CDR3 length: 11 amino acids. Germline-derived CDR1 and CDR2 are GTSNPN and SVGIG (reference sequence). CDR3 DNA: TGTGCCTGGAGTGGCGCGAGGGTAGCTTTCTTT. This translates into CAWSGARVAFF.

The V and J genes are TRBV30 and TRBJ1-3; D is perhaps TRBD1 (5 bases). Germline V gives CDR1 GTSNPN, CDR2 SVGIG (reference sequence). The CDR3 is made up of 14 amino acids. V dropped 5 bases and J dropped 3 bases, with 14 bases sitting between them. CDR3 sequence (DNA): TGTGCCTGGGCCCGGGGCCCGATTGGAAACACCATATATTTT. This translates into CAWARGPIGNTIYF. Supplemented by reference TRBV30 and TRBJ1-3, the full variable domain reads SQTIHQWPATLVQPVGSPLSLECTVEGTSNPNLYWYRQAAGRGLQLLFYSVGIGQISSEVPQNLSASRPQDRQFILSSKKLLLSDSGFYLCAWARGPIGNTIYFGEGSWLTVV.

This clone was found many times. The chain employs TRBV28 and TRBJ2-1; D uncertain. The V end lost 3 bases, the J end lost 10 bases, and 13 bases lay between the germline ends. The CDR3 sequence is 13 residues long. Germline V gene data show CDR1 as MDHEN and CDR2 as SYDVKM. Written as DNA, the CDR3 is TGTGCCAGCAGTTTCAGGTATGAAACGGAGCAGTTCTTC. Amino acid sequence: CASSFRYETEQFF.